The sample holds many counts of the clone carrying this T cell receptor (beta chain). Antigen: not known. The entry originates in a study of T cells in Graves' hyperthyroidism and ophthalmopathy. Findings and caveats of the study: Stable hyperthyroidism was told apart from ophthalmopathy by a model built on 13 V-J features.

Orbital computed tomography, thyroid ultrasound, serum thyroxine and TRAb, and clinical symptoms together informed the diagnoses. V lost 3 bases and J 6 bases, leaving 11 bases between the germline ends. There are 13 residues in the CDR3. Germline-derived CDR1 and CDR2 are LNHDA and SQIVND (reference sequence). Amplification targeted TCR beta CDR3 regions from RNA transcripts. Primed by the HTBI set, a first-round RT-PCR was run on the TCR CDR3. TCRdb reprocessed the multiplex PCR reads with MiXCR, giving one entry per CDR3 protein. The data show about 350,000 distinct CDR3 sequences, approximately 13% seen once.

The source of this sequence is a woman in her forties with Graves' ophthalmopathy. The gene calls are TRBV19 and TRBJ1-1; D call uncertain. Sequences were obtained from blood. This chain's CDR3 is CASSIESGAEAFF. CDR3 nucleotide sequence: TGTGCCAGTAGTATTGAGAGCGGGGCTGAAGCTTTCTTT.